The rows below give T cell receptor beta chains drawn from one sample of a study of regulatory and conventional T cells in RAG deficiency. Measured with immunoSEQ multiplex PCR; TCRdb has only the in-frame clones, and not every one. The sample has 25,000 to 35,000 clones; around nine tenths are singletons. These data are also associated with another study on regulatory T cells.

The sequencing sample was made of Tregs sorted from blood. These receptors originate from a human donor in good health. The CDR3 runs from the conserved cysteine through the conserved F or W. The D gene is left open where the match is weak. Size is stated for part of the rows, as once, few or many counts, or as a class when the clone is expanded.

clone_size	j_call	d_call	v_call	cdr3_aa	cdr3_nt
.	TRBJ2-1	.	TRBV2	CASSDGTRYNEQFF	TGTGCCAGCAGCGATGGTACAAGATACAATGAGCAGTTCTTC
once	TRBJ1-1	.	TRBV5-1	CASSLAAGPEAFF	TGCGCCAGCAGCTTGGCCGCGGGGCCTGAAGCTTTCTTT
.	TRBJ2-3	.	TRBV10-3	CAISIRLVRLTDTQYF	TGTGCCATCAGTATCAGACTAGTGCGCCTCACAGATACGCAGTATTTT
.	TRBJ2-3	.	TRBV4-2	CASSQPASGPSTDTQYF	TGTGCCAGCAGCCAACCTGCCAGCGGGCCGAGCACAGATACGCAGTATTTT
once	TRBJ1-2	TRBD1	TRBV5-1	CASSHSGTGGFNYGYTF	TGCGCCAGCAGCCACTCCGGGACAGGGGGTTTTAACTATGGCTACACCTTC
.	TRBJ2-5	TRBD2	TRBV7-2	CASSGIAGGRRETQYF	TGTGCCAGCAGCGGAATAGCGGGGGGGCGCAGGGAGACCCAGTACTTC
.	TRBJ1-2	.	TRBV19	CASNSGARPYGYTF	TGTGCCAGTAATTCAGGGGCCCGTCCGTATGGCTACACCTTC
.	TRBJ2-2	.	TRBV5-1	CASTTGYAGELFF	TGCGCCAGCACCACAGGGTACGCCGGGGAGCTGTTTTTT
.	TRBJ2-6	.	TRBV19	CASSRYRVSGANVLTF	TGTGCCAGTAGTAGGTACAGGGTATCTGGGGCCAACGTCCTGACTTTC
.	TRBJ2-5	.	TRBV15	CATSRLQDPGWAQYF	TGTGCCACCAGCAGACTCCAGGACCCCGGATGGGCCCAGTACTTC
.	TRBJ1-1	.	TRBV10-3	CAISESGGRTNTEAFF	TGTGCCATCAGTGAGTCGGGAGGGCGTACGAACACTGAAGCTTTCTTT
.	TRBJ1-2	.	TRBV11-3	CASSSKGGAGKNYTF	TGTGCCAGCAGCTCCAAGGGGGGGGCAGGGAAGAACTACACCTTC
.	TRBJ1-2	TRBD1	TRBV19	CASSAPGGYGYTF	TGTGCCAGTAGTGCCCCAGGGGGTTATGGCTACACCTTC
.	TRBJ1-1	.	TRBV10-3	CATHGSTEAFF	TGTGCCACCCACGGGAGCACTGAAGCTTTCTTT
few	TRBJ2-7	TRBD1	TRBV5-4	CASSRTGTGLGEQYF	TGTGCCAGCAGCCGGACCGGGACAGGGCTTGGCGAGCAGTACTTC
.	TRBJ1-2	.	TRBV5-6	CASSPAGNTSNYGYTF	TGTGCCAGCAGCCCCGCCGGGAACACTTCTAACTATGGCTACACCTTC
.	TRBJ1-2	TRBD1	TRBV11-2	CASSTLPGQGDYGYTF	TGTGCCAGCAGTACACTGCCGGGACAGGGGGACTATGGCTACACCTTC
.	TRBJ1-6	TRBD1	TRBV9	CASSVTDGQGANSPLHF	TGTGCCAGCAGCGTAACAGACGGACAGGGGGCGAATTCACCCCTCCACTTT
.	TRBJ2-5	.	TRBV5-1	CASSLAGRQETQYF	TGCGCCAGCAGCTTGGCGGGTAGGCAAGAGACCCAGTACTTC
.	TRBJ1-6	.	TRBV7-9	CASSLPGSEGPPLHF	TGTGCCAGCAGCTTACCGGGATCCGAGGGTCCACCCCTCCACTTT
.	TRBJ2-7	.	TRBV10-3	CAIKGRGPFYEQYF	TGTGCCATCAAGGGCCGAGGCCCTTTCTACGAGCAGTACTTC
few	TRBJ2-5	.	TRBV5-8	CASSFGPVGTQETQYF	TGTGCCAGCAGCTTTGGCCCGGTGGGCACCCAAGAGACCCAGTACTTC
.	TRBJ1-5	.	TRBV5-1	CASTPTGIGPQHF	TGCGCCAGCACCCCGACGGGGATCGGGCCCCAGCATTTT
.	TRBJ1-1	.	TRBV5-1	CASSPRRGMSLGTEAFF	TGCGCCAGCAGTCCTCGACGGGGGATGAGTTTGGGAACTGAAGCTTTCTTT
.	TRBJ2-5	TRBD2	TRBV5-1	CASSSTSGVETQYF	TGCGCCAGCAGCTCCACTAGCGGGGTTGAGACCCAGTACTTC
.	TRBJ1-4	.	TRBV5-1	CASSPPAGGAGKLFF	TGCGCCAGCAGCCCCCCCGCCGGAGGGGCAGGAAAACTGTTTTTT
.	TRBJ1-4	TRBD1	TRBV6-1	CASSNRQGDEKLFF	TGTGCCAGCAGTAACCGACAGGGAGACGAAAAACTGTTTTTT
.	TRBJ1-1	.	TRBV28	CASSRVNTEAFF	TGTGCCAGCAGTCGAGTGAACACTGAAGCTTTCTTT
.	TRBJ1-2	.	TRBV30	CAWSVWGSYGYTF	TGTGCCTGGAGTGTATGGGGAAGCTATGGCTACACCTTC
.	TRBJ2-7	TRBD1	TRBV6-1	CASRDRGFGEQYF	TGTGCCAGCCGGGACAGGGGGTTCGGCGAGCAGTACTTC
.	TRBJ2-7	TRBD1	TRBV11-1	CASRDRGVHEQYF	TGTGCCAGCCGTGACAGGGGGGTCCACGAGCAGTACTTC
.	TRBJ1-4	.	TRBV19	CASSPWSTTNEKLFF	TGTGCCAGTAGTCCCTGGTCGACAACTAATGAAAAACTGTTTTTT
.	TRBJ1-5	TRBD1	TRBV6-1	CASRDRVTSNQPQHF	TGTGCCAGCAGAGACAGGGTGACAAGCAATCAGCCCCAGCATTTT
.	TRBJ1-2	.	TRBV6-1	CASTSGRGGDYGYTF	TGTGCCAGCACCTCCGGTCGGGGGGGCGACTATGGCTACACCTTC
.	TRBJ1-2	.	TRBV2	CASSEEPPGQTNYGYTF	TGTGCCAGCAGTGAAGAGCCCCCAGGACAGACTAACTATGGCTACACCTTC
.	TRBJ2-1	TRBD2	TRBV6-5	CASSYSLASGGMQFF	TGTGCCAGCAGTTACTCTCTGGCTAGCGGGGGGATGCAGTTCTTC
.	TRBJ2-1	.	TRBV5-4	CASSSDGGNEQFF	TGTGCCAGCAGCTCCGATGGGGGCAATGAGCAGTTCTTC
.	TRBJ1-6	.	TRBV9	CASSVGGSYNSPLHF	TGTGCCAGCAGCGTAGGTGGCTCCTATAATTCACCCCTCCACTTT
.	TRBJ2-2	.	TRBV13	CASSLRQGGTGELFF	TGTGCCAGCAGCTTACGACAGGGAGGGACCGGGGAGCTGTTTTTT
.	TRBJ2-1	TRBD2	TRBV7-2	CASSFSGGGPREQFF	TGTGCCAGCAGCTTTAGCGGGGGGGGCCCCAGGGAGCAGTTCTTC
.	TRBJ2-7	.	TRBV7-8	CASRGYEQYF	TGTGCCAGCAGAGGCTACGAGCAGTACTTC
.	TRBJ1-1	TRBD1	TRBV7-3	CASSLTYRGRTEAFF	TGTGCCAGCAGCTTAACGTACAGGGGGCGGACTGAAGCTTTCTTT
.	TRBJ2-4	TRBD2	TRBV27	CASSFDSGGSLGFQYF	TGTGCCAGCAGTTTTGATAGCGGGGGATCCCTTGGGTTTCAGTACTTC
.	TRBJ2-4	.	TRBV2	CASQVGEAKNIQYF	TGTGCCAGTCAAGTGGGGGAAGCCAAAAACATTCAGTACTTC
.	TRBJ1-1	TRBD1	TRBV9	CASSGRQGDTEAFF	TGTGCCAGCAGCGGTAGACAGGGCGACACTGAAGCTTTCTTT
few	TRBJ1-2	TRBD1	TRBV9	CASNPTRDRGYGYTF	TGTGCCAGCAACCCTACCCGGGACAGGGGCTATGGCTACACCTTC
.	TRBJ2-7	.	TRBV5-1	CASSLTGYEQYF	TGCGCCAGCAGCTTGACAGGGTACGAGCAGTACTTC
once	TRBJ2-7	.	TRBV7-8	CASSLASRFRDEQYF	TGTGCCAGCAGCTTAGCATCCAGGTTTCGGGACGAGCAGTACTTC
.	TRBJ2-5	.	TRBV5-4	CASSGGSGRRGETQYF	TGTGCCAGCAGCGGGGGGTCGGGGCGGCGGGGAGAGACCCAGTACTTC
.	TRBJ1-1	TRBD1	TRBV18	CASSPLTGVNTEAFF	TGTGCCAGCTCACCACTCACAGGGGTGAACACTGAAGCTTTCTTT
.	TRBJ1-6	.	TRBV15	CATSRGRGGVNSPLHF	TGTGCCACCAGCAGAGGTCGGGGAGGGGTGAATTCACCCCTCCACTTT
.	TRBJ1-2	.	TRBV5-1	CASSRDGLAGYTF	TGCGCCAGCAGCCGAGACGGACTAGCTGGCTACACCTTC
.	TRBJ2-7	.	TRBV7-8	CASSPTGSEYEQYF	TGTGCCAGCAGCCCCACAGGCTCGGAGTACGAGCAGTACTTC